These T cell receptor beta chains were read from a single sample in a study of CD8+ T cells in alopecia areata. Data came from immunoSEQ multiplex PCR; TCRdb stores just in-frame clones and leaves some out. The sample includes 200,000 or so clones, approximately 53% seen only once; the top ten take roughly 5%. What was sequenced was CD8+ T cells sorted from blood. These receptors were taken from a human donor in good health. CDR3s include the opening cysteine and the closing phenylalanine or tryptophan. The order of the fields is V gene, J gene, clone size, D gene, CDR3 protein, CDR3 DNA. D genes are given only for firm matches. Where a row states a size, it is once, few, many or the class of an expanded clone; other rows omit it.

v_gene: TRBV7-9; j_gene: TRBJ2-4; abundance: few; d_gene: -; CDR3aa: CAIVGETRAKNIQYF; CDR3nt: TGTGCCATCGTAGGCGAGACACGAGCCAAAAACATTCAGTACTTC
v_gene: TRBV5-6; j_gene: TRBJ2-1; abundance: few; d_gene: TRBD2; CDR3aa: CASTVGTRHNEQFF; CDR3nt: TGTGCCAGCACTGTAGGGACTAGGCACAATGAGCAGTTCTTC
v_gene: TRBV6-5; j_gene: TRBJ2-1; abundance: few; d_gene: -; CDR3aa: CASSYYRGPDEQFF; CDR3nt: TGTGCCAGCAGTTATTATCGGGGCCCCGATGAGCAGTTCTTC
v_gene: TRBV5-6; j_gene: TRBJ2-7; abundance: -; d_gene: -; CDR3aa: CASSFISAGDEQYF; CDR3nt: TGTGCCAGCAGCTTTATTAGCGCCGGGGACGAGCAGTACTTC
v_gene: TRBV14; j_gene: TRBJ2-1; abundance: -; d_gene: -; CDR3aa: CASSQVYEQFF; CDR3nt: TGTGCCAGCAGCCAAGTGTATGAGCAGTTCTTC
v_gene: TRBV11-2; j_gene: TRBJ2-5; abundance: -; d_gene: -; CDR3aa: CASSQDRMRETQYF; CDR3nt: TGTGCCAGCAGCCAAGACAGGATGAGGGAGACCCAGTACTTC
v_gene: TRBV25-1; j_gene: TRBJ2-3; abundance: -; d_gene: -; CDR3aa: CASSEFVVGDTQYF; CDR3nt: TGTGCCAGCAGTGAATTCGTAGTTGGAGATACGCAGTATTTT
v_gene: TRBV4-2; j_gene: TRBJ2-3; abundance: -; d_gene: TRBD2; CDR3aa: CASSGGGTDTQYF; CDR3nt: TGTGCCAGCAGCGGGGGGGGCACAGATACGCAGTATTTT
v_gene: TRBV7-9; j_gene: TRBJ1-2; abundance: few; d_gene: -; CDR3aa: CASSGRDNPTF; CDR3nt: TGTGCCAGCAGCGGGCGGGACAATCCTACCTTC
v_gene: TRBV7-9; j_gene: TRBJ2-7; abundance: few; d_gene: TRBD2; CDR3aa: CASSPAGGDVYEQYF; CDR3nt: TGTGCCAGCAGCCCCGCGGGAGGGGACGTATACGAGCAGTACTTC
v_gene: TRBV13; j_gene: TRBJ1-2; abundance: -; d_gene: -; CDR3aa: CASSLGGARISYGYTF; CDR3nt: TGTGCCAGCAGCTTAGGCGGAGCCAGGATATCCTATGGCTACACCTTC
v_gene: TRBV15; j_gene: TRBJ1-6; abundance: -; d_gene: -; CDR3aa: CATSRDRWQGRDSPLHF; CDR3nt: TGTGCCACCAGCAGAGATCGATGGCAGGGTCGGGATTCACCCCTCCACTTT
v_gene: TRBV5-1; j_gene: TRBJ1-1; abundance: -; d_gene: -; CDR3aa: CASSSPFDGRNTEAFF; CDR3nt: TGCGCCAGCAGCTCCCCGTTTGACGGGCGGAACACTGAAGCTTTCTTT
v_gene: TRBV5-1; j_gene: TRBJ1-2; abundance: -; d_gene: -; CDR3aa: CASSYETGGRGYTF; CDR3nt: TGCGCCAGCAGCTATGAGACAGGCGGTCGTGGCTACACCTTC
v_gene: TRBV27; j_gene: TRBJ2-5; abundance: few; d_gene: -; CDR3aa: CASRDPQRATQYF; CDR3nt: TGTGCCAGCAGGGATCCGCAGAGGGCGACCCAGTACTTC
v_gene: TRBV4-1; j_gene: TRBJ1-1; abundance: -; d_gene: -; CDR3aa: CASSQVRRLDLTEAFF; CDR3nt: TGCGCCAGCAGCCAAGTACGGCGTCTTGACCTTACTGAAGCTTTCTTT